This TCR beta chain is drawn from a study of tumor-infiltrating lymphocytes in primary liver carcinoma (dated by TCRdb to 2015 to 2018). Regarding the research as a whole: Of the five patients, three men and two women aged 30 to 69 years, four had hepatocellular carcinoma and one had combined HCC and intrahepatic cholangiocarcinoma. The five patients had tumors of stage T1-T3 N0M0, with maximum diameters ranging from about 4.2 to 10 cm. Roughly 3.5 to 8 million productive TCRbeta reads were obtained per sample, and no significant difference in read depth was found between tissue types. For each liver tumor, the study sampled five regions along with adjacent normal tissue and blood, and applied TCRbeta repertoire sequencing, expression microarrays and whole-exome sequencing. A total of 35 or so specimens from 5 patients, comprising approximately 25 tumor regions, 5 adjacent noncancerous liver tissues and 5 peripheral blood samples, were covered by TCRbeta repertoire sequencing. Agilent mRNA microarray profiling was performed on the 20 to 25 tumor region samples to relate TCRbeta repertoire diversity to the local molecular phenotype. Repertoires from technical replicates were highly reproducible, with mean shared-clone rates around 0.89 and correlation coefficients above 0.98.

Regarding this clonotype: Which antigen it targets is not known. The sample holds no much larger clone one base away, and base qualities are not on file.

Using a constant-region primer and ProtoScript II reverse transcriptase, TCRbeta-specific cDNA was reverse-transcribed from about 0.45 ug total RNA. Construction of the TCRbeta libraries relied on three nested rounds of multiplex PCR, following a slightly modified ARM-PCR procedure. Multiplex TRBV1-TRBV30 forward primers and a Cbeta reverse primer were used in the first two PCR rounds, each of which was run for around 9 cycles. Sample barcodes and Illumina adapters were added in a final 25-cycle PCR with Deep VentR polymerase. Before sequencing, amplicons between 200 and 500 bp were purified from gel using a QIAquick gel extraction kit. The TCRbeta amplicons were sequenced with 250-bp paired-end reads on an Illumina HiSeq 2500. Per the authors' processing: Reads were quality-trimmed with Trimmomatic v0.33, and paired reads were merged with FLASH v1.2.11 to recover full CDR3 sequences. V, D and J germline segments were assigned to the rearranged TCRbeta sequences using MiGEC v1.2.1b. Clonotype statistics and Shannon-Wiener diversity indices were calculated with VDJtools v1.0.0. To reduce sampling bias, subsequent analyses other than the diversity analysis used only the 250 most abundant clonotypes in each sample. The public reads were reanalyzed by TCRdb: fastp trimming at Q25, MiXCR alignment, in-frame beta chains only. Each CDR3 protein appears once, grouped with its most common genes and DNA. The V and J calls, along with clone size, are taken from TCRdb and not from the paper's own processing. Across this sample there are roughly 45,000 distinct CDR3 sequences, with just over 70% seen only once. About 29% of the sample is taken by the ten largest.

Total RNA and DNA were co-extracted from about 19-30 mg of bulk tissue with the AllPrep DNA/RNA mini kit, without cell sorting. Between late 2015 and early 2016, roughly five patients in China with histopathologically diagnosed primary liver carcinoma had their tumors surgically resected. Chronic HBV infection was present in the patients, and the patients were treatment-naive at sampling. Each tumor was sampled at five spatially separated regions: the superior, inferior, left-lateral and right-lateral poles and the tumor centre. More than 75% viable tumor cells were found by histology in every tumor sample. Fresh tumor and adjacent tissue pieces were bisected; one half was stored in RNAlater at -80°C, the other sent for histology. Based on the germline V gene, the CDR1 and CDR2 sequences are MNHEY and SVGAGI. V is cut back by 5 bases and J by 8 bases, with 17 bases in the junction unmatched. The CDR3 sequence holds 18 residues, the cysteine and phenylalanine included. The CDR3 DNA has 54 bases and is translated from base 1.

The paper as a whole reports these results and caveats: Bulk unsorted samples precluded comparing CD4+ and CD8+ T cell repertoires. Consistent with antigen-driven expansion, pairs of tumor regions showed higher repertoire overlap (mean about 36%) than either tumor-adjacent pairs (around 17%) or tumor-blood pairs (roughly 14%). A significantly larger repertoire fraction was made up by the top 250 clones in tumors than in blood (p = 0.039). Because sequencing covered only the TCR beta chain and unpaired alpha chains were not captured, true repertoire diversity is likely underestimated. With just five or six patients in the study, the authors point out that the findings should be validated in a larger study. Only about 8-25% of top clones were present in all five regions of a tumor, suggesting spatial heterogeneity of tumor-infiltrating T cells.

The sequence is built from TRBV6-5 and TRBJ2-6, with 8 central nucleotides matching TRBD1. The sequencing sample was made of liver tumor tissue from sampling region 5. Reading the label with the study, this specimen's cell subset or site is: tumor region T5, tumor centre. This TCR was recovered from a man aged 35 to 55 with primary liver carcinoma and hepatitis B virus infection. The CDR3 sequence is CASSLWTGIKAGTNVLTF. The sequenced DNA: TGTGCCAGCAGTCTTTGGACAGGGATAAAAGCTGGAACCAACGTCCTGACTTTC.